This paragraph reports one T cell receptor beta chain. Antigen unknown. Healthy Caucasians from Russia aged about 6 to 100 served as donors. The V and J ends lost 3 bases and 3 bases, in that order; junction bases with no gene match: 4. Per the germline V gene, CDR1 is SNHLY and CDR2 is FYNNEI. The CDR3 is made up of 15 amino acids. These data are taken from a study of blood T cells in healthy people across ages. Study findings and constraints: Older age coincided with a roughly linear decline in TCR beta diversity per million T cells. Long-lived donors had more naive CD4+ cells and higher diversity than aged donors.

A second PCR, run for roughly 7 to 11 cycles, used a sample-barcoded 5' primer plus a J-beta primer mix. MiXCR, applied by TCRdb to the 5' RACE reads, yields one record per CDR3 protein. Of approximately 290,000 distinct CDR3 sequences in the sample, 25% to 30% were seen once. What was sequenced was blood. This sequence was found in a woman in her 70s in good health. V gene TRBV2 combines with J gene TRBJ2-1; 8 nucleotides agree with TRBD2. The CDR3 sequence is CASSEREAFYNEQFF. For the CDR3, the DNA is TGTGCCAGCAGTGAGCGGGAGGCCTTCTACAATGAGCAGTTCTTC.